The 25 T cell receptor beta chains given below trace back to one sample, sequenced in a study of vaccination and CD4 T cells after COVID-19. Antigens of these TCRs are unknown. As to treatment: roughly 10-day PBMC culture with coronavirus spike peptide pools or control peptides (ViraFEST assay). Sequenced with the Oncomine TCR Beta short-read assay was DNA taken from cultured CD4+ T cells. TCRdb redid the calling of the PCR reads with MiXCR, one entry per CDR3 protein. There are some 14,000 distinct CDR3 sequences in the sample; around 60% occur only once, and 6.2% lies in the top ten. The sample comprised CD4+ T cells from blood, cultured in vitro. Receptors were obtained from a human donor who had recovered from COVID-19.

This clonotype appeared once. The chain recombines TRBV2 with TRBJ2-2; D gene ambiguous. CDR1 is SNHLY, CDR2 FYNNEI, per germline. Trimming took off 4 bases at V and 4 bases at J, with 7 bases between the two ends. The CDR3 sequence is 13 residues long. CDR3 sequence (DNA): TGTGCCAGCAGTGGTTCGGCCACCGGGGAGCTGTTTTTT. Protein: CASSGSATGELFF.

The chain uses TRBV15 and TRBJ1-5; 7 positions agree with TRBD1. The junction had 7 bases not matched to a gene; V was cut back by 6 bases and J by 2 bases. The CDR3 is made up of 15 amino acids. The germline CDR1 and CDR2 sequences are LNHNV and YYDKDF (reference sequence). CDR3 sequence: CATRHGTGGNQPQHF. As DNA, the CDR3 is TGTGCCACCAGGCATGGAACAGGGGGCAATCAGCCCCAGCATTTT.

This chain joins TRBV20-1 and TRBJ2-7, with 10 bases identical to TRBD2. This CDR3 spans 14 amino acids. Germline V CDR1 and CDR2: DFQATT, SNEGSKA (reference sequence). The V and J ends lost 1 base and 3 bases, in that order; junction bases with no gene match: 3. The CDR3 nucleotides are TGCAGTGCTAGAGTTCCTAGCGGGGGCTACGAGCAGTACTTC. Protein: CSARVPSGGYEQYF.

The rearrangement uses TRBV2 and TRBJ2-3; D gene uncertain. CDR3 length: 14 amino acids. The V gene's germline CDR1 is SNHLY and CDR2 FYNNEI. V was cut by 9 bases and J by 1 base, with 14 bases left in between. CDR3 sequence (DNA): TGTGCCAGTCTGGGGTCACTTGGCACAGATACGCAGTATTTT. It translates to CASLGSLGTDTQYF. Filled out from reference TRBV2 and TRBJ2-3, the complete variable domain reads EPEVTQTPSHQVTQMGQEVILRCVPISNHLYFYWYRQILGQKVEFLVSFYNNEISEKSEIFDDQFSVERPDGSNFTLKIRSTKLEDSAMYFCASLGSLGTDTQYFGPGTRLTVL.

The V gene is TRBV27, the J gene TRBJ2-4; D is unresolved. The germline V and J ends were trimmed by 2 bases and 5 bases, with 7 bases remaining between them. Germline CDR1 is MNHEY and CDR2 is SMNVEV (reference sequence). The CDR3 has 13 amino acids. The CDR3 is CASSLNWENIQYF. The CDR3 DNA sequence: TGTGCCAGCAGTTTAAACTGGGAAAACATTCAGTACTTC.

This clonotype was seen a single time. The chain couples TRBV19 to TRBJ2-7, with a weak D call TRBD1 (6 bases). The CDR3 is 15 residues long. Per the germline V gene, CDR1 is LNHDA and CDR2 is SQIVND (reference sequence). V gave up 4 bases and J gave up 3 bases, with 16 bases separating them. The CDR3 spells CASSKGHSNVYEQYF. The CDR3 coding sequence is TGTGCCAGTAGTAAGGGACACAGCAACGTCTACGAGCAGTACTTC.

J is TRBJ1-3 and V is TRBV24-1, with 7 nucleotides matching TRBD1. CDR1 and CDR2 from the germline V gene are KGHDR and SFDVKD. The CDR3 sequence is 16 residues long. The ends lost 2 bases at V and 1 base at J; junction bases unmatched: 4. The CDR3: CATSDSGQPSGNTIYF. As DNA, the CDR3 is TGTGCCACCAGTGATTCGGGACAGCCTTCTGGAAACACCATATATTTT.

This chain joins TRBV7-6 and TRBJ1-6, with unresolved D. V was cut by 7 bases and J by 4 bases, with 11 bases left in between. CDR3 length: 14 amino acids. Germline values: CDR1 SGHVS, CDR2 FNYEAQ. CDR3 protein: CASTSRHYNSPLHF. DNA of the CDR3: TGTGCCAGCACTTCCCGACATTATAATTCACCCCTCCACTTT.

This rearrangement joins TRBV20-1 to TRBJ2-1, with 7 positions matching TRBD2. The CDR3 is 15 residues long. Germline V gene data show CDR1 as DFQATT and CDR2 as SNEGSKA (reference sequence). V gave up 3 bases and J gave up 4 bases; unmatched junction bases: 9. CDR3 sequence: CSARRERGLYNEQFF. The CDR3, as DNA: TGCAGTGCTAGGCGGGAGCGTGGGCTATACAATGAGCAGTTCTTC.

In regard to this clonotype: At one end the junction does not follow the germline gene, possibly because of a read error. The chain links TRBV20-1 to TRBJ2-5; either TRBD1 or TRBD2 may fit D (5 bases each). Germline V gene lookup returns CDR1 DFQATT and CDR2 SNEGSKA (reference sequence). This CDR3 is built from 18 residues. The CDR3 DNA reads TGCAGTGTTAGAGGGCAGGACCCAGGGTGGTGGGTGGTAGAGACCCAGTACTTC. It translates to CSVRGQDPGWWVVETQYF.

This clonotype turned up a few times. V is TRBV4-1 and J is TRBJ1-1; D ambiguous. The CDR3 totals 16 residues. Germline CDR1 and CDR2: MGHRA and YSYEKL. Trimming removed 2 bases at V and 4 bases at J, with 17 bases between. The CDR3 sequence: CASSQSGIRGITEAFF. The CDR3 nucleotides are TGCGCCAGCAGCCAATCTGGCATCCGAGGCATCACTGAAGCTTTCTTT.

The chain joins TRBV9 to TRBJ2-2, with 15 bases aligning to TRBD2. Germline CDR1 is SGDLS and CDR2 is YYNGEE. V was pared by 4 bases and J by 5 bases, with 3 bases of the junction left unmatched. The CDR3 totals 16 residues. CDR3 amino acids: CASSLGLAGGTGELFF. The DNA of the CDR3 is TGTGCCAGCAGCTTAGGACTAGCGGGAGGGACCGGGGAGCTGTTTTTT. Full variable domain (missing parts from reference TRBV9 and TRBJ2-2): DSGVTQTPKHLITATGQRVTLRCSPRSGDLSVYWYQQSLDQGLQFLIQYYNGEERAKGNILERFSAQQFPDLHSELNLSSLELGDSALYFCASSLGLAGGTGELFFGEGSRLTVL.

The J gene is TRBJ2-5, the V gene TRBV27; TRBD1 might be the D (6 bases). The CDR3 is made up of 9 amino acids. Germline V CDR1 and CDR2: MNHEY, SMNVEV (reference sequence). The V gene lost 8 bases and the J gene lost 10 bases, with 8 bases spanning the gap. The CDR3 sequence: CASPGDQYF. Here the CDR3 DNA reads TGTGCCAGCCCAGGGGACCAGTACTTC.

This clonotype appeared once. This chain links TRBV20-1 with TRBJ2-1; D gene unclear. CDR3 size: 13 residues. V was shortened by 4 bases and J by 2 bases, with 9 bases between the two germline ends. From germline, CDR1 is DFQATT and CDR2 SNEGSKA (reference sequence). The CDR3 sequence is CSATPMAYNEQFF. CDR3 in DNA: TGCAGTGCTACTCCCATGGCCTACAATGAGCAGTTCTTC.

V is TRBV7-2 and J is TRBJ2-1; tentatively, D is TRBD1 (5 bases). Germline V lookup: CDR1 SGHTA, CDR2 FQGNSA. The CDR3 spans 14 residues. V lost 1 base, J lost 2 bases, and 6 bases lay in between. This chain's CDR3 is CASSLEGTYNEQFF. In DNA form, the CDR3 reads TGTGCCAGCAGCTTAGAGGGGACCTACAATGAGCAGTTCTTC.

The V and J genes are TRBV10-3 and TRBJ1-3; TRBD1 is a possible D gene (6 bases). Trimming shortened V by 11 bases and J by 0 bases, and 14 bases separated the two germline ends. The germline V gene has CDR1 ENHRY and CDR2 SYGVKD. CDR3 length: 14 residues. CDR3 bases: TGTGCCGTACAGGGTGGGAGCTCTGGAAACACCATATATTTT. It specifies CAVQGGSSGNTIYF.

The CDR3 DNA reads TGTGCCAGCAGTTTGTCCCTGGGACAGGGTACTAGGGAAGCTTTCTTT. The encoded protein is CASSLSLGQGTREAFF. The rearrangement joins TRBV12-3 or TRBV12-4 to TRBJ1-1, with 9 bases aligning to TRBD1. This CDR3 is built from 16 residues. Germline trimming cut 3 bases from V and 8 bases from J; bases unmatched to any gene: 13.

V usage is TRBV7-2 and J usage is TRBJ2-7; perhaps D is TRBD1 or TRBD2 (5 bases each). This CDR3 comprises 15 residues. Germline values: CDR1 SGHTA, CDR2 FQGNSA. V was trimmed by 1 base and J by 6 bases, leaving 16 bases between them. For the CDR3, the DNA is TGTGCCAGCAGCTTAGATGGGACGGCTTTGTTCGAGCAGTACTTC. This gives the protein CASSLDGTALFEQYF.

V gene TRBV11-3 combines with J gene TRBJ2-1; 8 positions agree with TRBD2. Germline assignment: CDR1 SGHNT and CDR2 YENEEA. This CDR3 spans 15 amino acids. The trim removed 6 bases at V and 4 bases at J, leaving 8 bases unmatched. In DNA, the CDR3 is TGTGCCAGCAGTTCACGGGGGGGAGGTTACAATGAGCAGTTCTTC. It specifies CASSSRGGGYNEQFF.

The V gene is TRBV30, the J gene TRBJ1-2, with unresolved D. This CDR3 has 11 residues. Germline CDR1 reads GTSNPN; CDR2 reads SVGIG (reference sequence). V dropped 0 bases and J dropped 8 bases, with 7 bases sitting between them. Here the CDR3 DNA reads TGTGCCTGGAGTGTTCTCCCCGGCTACACCTTC. The encoded protein is CAWSVLPGYTF.

The chain combines TRBV29-1 with TRBJ2-7; 12 nucleotides line up with TRBD2. This CDR3 has 16 residues. Germline V gene data show CDR1 as SQVTM and CDR2 as ANQGSEA. V lost 2 bases and J lost 0; bases outside the gene matches: 5. CDR3 protein: CSVERLAGGGSYEQYF. Written as DNA, the CDR3 is TGCAGCGTTGAACGTCTAGCGGGAGGGGGCTCCTACGAGCAGTACTTC.

The V call is TRBV10-1, the J call TRBJ1-1; possible D gene TRBD1, 5 bases. This CDR3 is built from 14 residues. In germline, CDR1 is WNHNN, CDR2 SYGVQD (reference sequence). V lost 5 bases, J lost 0 bases, and 10 bases lay in between. As DNA, the CDR3 is TGCGCCAGCAGTTCAGGGACGGTGAACACTGAAGCTTTCTTT. It specifies CASSSGTVNTEAFF.

This clonotype was observed a few times. This chain uses TRBV7-9 with TRBJ1-4; tentatively, D is TRBD1 (6 bases). From germline, CDR1 is SEHNR and CDR2 FQNEAQ (reference sequence). The CDR3 is made up of 13 amino acids. The germline V and J ends were trimmed by 0 bases and 13 bases, with 12 bases remaining between them. The CDR3 region is CASSLASQGPLFF. DNA for the CDR3: TGTGCCAGCAGCTTAGCGTCACAGGGACCACTGTTTTTT.

The V and J genes are TRBV4-2 and TRBJ1-1; possibly TRBD1 for D (6 bases). Germline V gene data show CDR1 as LGHNA and CDR2 as YNFKEQ. The CDR3 runs to 12 residues. V was trimmed by 5 bases and J by 11 bases, leaving 15 bases between them. The chain's CDR3 is CASSSGGTKAFF. DNA for the CDR3: TGTGCCAGCAGCTCAGGTGGGACAAAGGCTTTCTTT.

This clonotype was counted between two and nine times. The chain combines TRBV27 with TRBJ1-5; D unclear. CDR1 and CDR2 from the germline V gene are MNHEY and SMNVEV (reference sequence). The CDR3 totals 13 residues. The V and J ends lost 5 bases and 3 bases respectively, with 8 bases between them. CDR3 bases: TGTGCCAGCAGTCCAAGAAACAATCAGCCCCAGCATTTT. Translated: CASSPRNNQPQHF.